This TCR beta chain was observed in a study of blood T cell repertoires in COVID-19 (dated by TCRdb to about 2020). Regarding the study in general: The collaborator samples originated in the United States, Italy and Spain and spanned the acute and convalescent phases of COVID-19. The prospective study material was composed of cDNA or gDNA derived from T cells, B-cell-depleted T cells, or PBMCs. HLA class I and class II types, where available, came from metadata supplied by the sample provider rather than from assay-based typing. The repertoires were released in a freely available public database meant as a resource for research on the immune response to SARS-CoV-2. Subjects who had been exposed to COVID-19, were actively infected with it, or had recovered from it provided the deeply sampled blood TCRbeta repertoires that made up the dataset. The samples were drawn from the first 160 participants of the ongoing ImmuneRACE study and from 1,254 subjects provided by 6 global collaborators. Sample metadata almost always included a de-identified subject ID, COVID-19 status, age in years and sex. What the authors observed across the whole study: How much clinical and demographic metadata was included differed by source and by participant, and the metadata was provided uncurated.

The immunoSEQ Assay, a bias-controlled multiplex PCR, was used to amplify TCRbeta CDR3 regions from genomic DNA. The authors' pipeline ran thus. Nucleated cell counts per sample were estimated from amplification of reference gene primers within the assay. To quantify the absolute abundance of each unique TCRbeta CDR3 rearrangement, sequence reads were collapsed and filtered. For each sample, productive Simpson clonality was calculated as the square root of Simpson's diversity index over productive rearrangements. The table was pulled from immuneACCESS by TCRdb, which kept in-frame rearrangements only. Such tables lose some clones; where checked, under half of the loss comes from unresolved V genes, and the rest has no known cause. V and J calls plus clone size are reproduced from that table; the DNA served to infer D and trimming. This sample is represented by 230,000 or so clones; around 81% of them were singletons. Approximately 7.5% of the sample comes from the top ten.

From the cysteine through the phenylalanine, the CDR3 covers 12 amino acids. The entry retains the CDR3 DNA only, 36 bases that are in frame from base 1. V is cut by 2 bases and J by 4 bases, and the space between the germline ends is 6 bases. CDR1 SGHRS and CDR2 YFSETQ were looked up in the germline V gene. In Seattle, one collaborating source enrolled patients while the infection was active and tracked those patients longitudinally over the course of disease. The collaborating institutions used their own protocols to collect whole blood in K2EDTA tubes. For TCRbeta analysis, collaborator samples were shipped as frozen whole blood, as isolated PBMCs, or as DNA extracted from either sample type. In the case of this clone: The antigen this receptor binds is unknown. Base qualities are not recorded, but no much larger clone differs from it by a single base. Different DNA sequences within this sample yield the same CDR3.

Material: peripheral blood. The sequence was collected from a woman aged 80 or over with COVID-19, enrolled during active disease. The rearrangement joined TRBV5-1 to TRBJ1-1; no D gene call is confident. The CDR3 region reads CASSFPSTEAFF. The sequenced DNA is TGCGCCAGCAGCTTCCCTAGCACTGAAGCTTTCTTT.